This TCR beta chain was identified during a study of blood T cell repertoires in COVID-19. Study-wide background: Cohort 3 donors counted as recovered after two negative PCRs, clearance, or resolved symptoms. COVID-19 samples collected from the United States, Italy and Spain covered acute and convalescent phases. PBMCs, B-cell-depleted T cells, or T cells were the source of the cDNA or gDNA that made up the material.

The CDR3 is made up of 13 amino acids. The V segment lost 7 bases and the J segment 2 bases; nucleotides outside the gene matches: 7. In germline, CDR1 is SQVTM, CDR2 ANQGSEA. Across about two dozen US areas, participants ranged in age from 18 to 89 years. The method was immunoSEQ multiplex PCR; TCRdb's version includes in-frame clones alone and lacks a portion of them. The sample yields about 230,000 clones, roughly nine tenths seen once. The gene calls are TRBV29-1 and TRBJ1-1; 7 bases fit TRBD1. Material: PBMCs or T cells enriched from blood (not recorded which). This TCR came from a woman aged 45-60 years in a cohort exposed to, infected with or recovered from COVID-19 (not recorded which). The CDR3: CSARTGPNTEAFF. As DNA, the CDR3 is TGCAGCGCCAGGACAGGTCCAAACACTGAAGCTTTCTTT.